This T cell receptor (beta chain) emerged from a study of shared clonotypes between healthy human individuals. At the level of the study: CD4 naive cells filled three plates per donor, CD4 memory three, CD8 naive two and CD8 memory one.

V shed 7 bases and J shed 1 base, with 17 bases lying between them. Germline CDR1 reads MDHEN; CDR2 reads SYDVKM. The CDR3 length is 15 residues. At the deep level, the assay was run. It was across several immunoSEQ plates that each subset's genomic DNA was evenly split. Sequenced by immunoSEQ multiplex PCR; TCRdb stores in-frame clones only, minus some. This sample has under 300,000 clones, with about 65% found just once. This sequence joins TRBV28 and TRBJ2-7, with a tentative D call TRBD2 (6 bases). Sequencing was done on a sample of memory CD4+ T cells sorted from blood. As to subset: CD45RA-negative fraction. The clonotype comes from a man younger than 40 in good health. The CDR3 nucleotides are TGTGCCAGCACCCCCCCGGAGCGGGCATCCTACGAGCAGTACTTC. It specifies CASTPPERASYEQYF.